A selection of T cell receptor beta chains follows, all from one sample in a study of OX40 agonist ivuxolimab in advanced cancers. The data were produced by immunoSEQ multiplex PCR, yet TCRdb's version contains in-frame clones alone and is incomplete. Of roughly 80,000 clones listed, 75% to 85% are singletons. The material sequenced was CD4+ or CD8+ T cells sorted from blood, taken in a trial of the OX40 agonist ivuxolimab. The receptors were sampled from an adult with an advanced solid tumor such as melanoma, head and neck, liver or kidney cancer. Both conserved end residues are part of each CDR3. The D gene is left open where the match is weak. A row's size may be missing; if present it is once, few, many or a size class.

v_gene	d_gene	abundance	j_gene	len	CDR3nt	CDR3aa
TRBV29-1	TRBD1	NA	TRBJ1-2	16	TGCAGCGTTGTGGAGAGGGACAGGGGGCCCACCTATGGCTACACCTTC	CSVVERDRGPTYGYTF
TRBV27	NA	NA	TRBJ1-4	15	TGTGCCAGCGGCCCATGGGGAGGGAAGGACGAAAAACTGTTTTTT	CASGPWGGKDEKLFF
TRBV5-1	NA	NA	TRBJ1-4	12	TGCGCCAGCAGCCTGGACGATGAAAAACTGTTTTTT	CASSLDDEKLFF
TRBV5-1	NA	NA	TRBJ1-5	15	TGCGCCAGCAGCTTGTTTACAGGCCGGGATCAGCCCCAGCATTTT	CASSLFTGRDQPQHF
TRBV11-2	NA	NA	TRBJ2-3	14	TGTGCCAGCAGCTTATCAGGGAGCACAGATACGCAGTATTTT	CASSLSGSTDTQYF
TRBV5-4	NA	NA	TRBJ1-1	16	TGTGCCAGCAGCCCTGGTCGGGCAGGGCTGAACACTGAAGCTTTCTTT	CASSPGRAGLNTEAFF
TRBV5-1	TRBD1	NA	TRBJ1-2	14	TGCGCCAGCAGCCTAGGACAGGGGGACTATGGCTACACCTTC	CASSLGQGDYGYTF
TRBV7-8	NA	NA	TRBJ1-6	14	TGTGCCAGCAGCTTACAGGAGGGCTGGTCACCCCTCCACTTT	CASSLQEGWSPLHF
TRBV2	NA	NA	TRBJ2-2	15	TGTGCCAGCAGTGAAGGGAGTACGAACACCGGGGAGCTGTTTTTT	CASSEGSTNTGELFF
TRBV7-3	NA	NA	TRBJ2-2	14	TGTGCCAGCAGCTTTGGGGGGAACACCGGGGAGCTGTTTTTT	CASSFGGNTGELFF
TRBV19	NA	NA	TRBJ1-3	16	TGTGCCAGTAGTACCCCCAGTACCCGGGCTGGAAACACCATATATTTT	CASSTPSTRAGNTIYF
TRBV6-1	NA	once	TRBJ2-7	12	TGTGCCAGCAGTGAAGTAACCTACGAGCAGTACTTC	CASSEVTYEQYF
TRBV6-6	TRBD1	NA	TRBJ2-1	15	TGTGCCAGCAGACCCGGGACAGGAGGTATGTCTGAGCAGTTCTTC	CASRPGTGGMSEQFF
TRBV6-5	NA	few	TRBJ1-4	13	TGTGCCAGCCGAGCGACAACTAATGAAAAACTGTTTTTT	CASRATTNEKLFF
TRBV2	NA	NA	TRBJ1-1	13	TGTGCCAGCAGTGTAAGGCAGAACACTGAAGCTTTCTTT	CASSVRQNTEAFF
TRBV18	NA	NA	TRBJ1-2	13	TGTGCCAGCTCACCACCAGGGCCCTATGGCTACACCTTC	CASSPPGPYGYTF
TRBV7-6	TRBD1	NA	TRBJ2-5	14	TGTGCCAGCAGCCTAACGACAGGGGAAGAGACCCAGTACTTC	CASSLTTGEETQYF
TRBV27	NA	NA	TRBJ2-5	15	TGTGCCAGCAGTCTCAGACGGGGGACGCAAGAGACCCAGTACTTC	CASSLRRGTQETQYF
TRBV10-3	NA	NA	TRBJ1-1	18	TGTGCCATCAGTGAGTACGGCAGGACGACCGTAATGAACACTGAAGCTTTCTTT	CAISEYGRTTVMNTEAFF
TRBV5-1	TRBD2	once	TRBJ2-5	17	TGCGCCAGCAGCTCATTACCTAGCGGGGGGGCTGGAGAGACCCAGTACTTC	CASSSLPSGGAGETQYF
TRBV11-1	NA	NA	TRBJ2-5	14	TGTGCCAGCAGCCATCCCGGGACCGAAGAGACCCAGTACTTC	CASSHPGTEETQYF
TRBV19	TRBD1	NA	TRBJ1-5	14	TGTGCCAGTAGTCAGGGACAGGGGAGTCAGCCCCAGCATTTT	CASSQGQGSQPQHF
TRBV10-1	NA	NA	TRBJ2-5	14	TGCGCCAGCAGTGACGGAAGGTTACAAGAGACCCAGTACTTC	CASSDGRLQETQYF